This TCR beta chain was documented in a study of T-cell memory formation after mild COVID-19. Study information: Largely donor-specific TCR clusters were found.

Overall study findings and caveats: Nothing showed for sure that second-wave clones peaking on day 37 were SARS-CoV-2 specific.

In TCRdb, the 5' RACE reads were re-called with MiXCR into one record per CDR3 protein. The sample has under 250,000 distinct CDR3 sequences, roughly 9.4% seen once. V shed 1 base and J shed 7 bases, with 6 bases lying between them. Germline V CDR1 and CDR2: MGHRA, YSYEKL. This CDR3 is built from 12 residues. This clonotype was picked up a small number of times. Its antigen is unidentified. V and J are TRBV4-1 and TRBJ2-3, with D maybe TRBD2 (6 bases). Sequencing was carried out using PBMCs or a T cell subset sorted from them (not recorded which). This clonotype originated in a man aged 18 to 29 who had mild COVID-19 (a few samples of this study predate the infection). Cell type and time point are not known. CDR3 sequence reads: CASSQGGNTQYF. CDR3 nucleotide sequence: TGCGCCAGCAGCCAAGGCGGGAATACGCAGTATTTT.